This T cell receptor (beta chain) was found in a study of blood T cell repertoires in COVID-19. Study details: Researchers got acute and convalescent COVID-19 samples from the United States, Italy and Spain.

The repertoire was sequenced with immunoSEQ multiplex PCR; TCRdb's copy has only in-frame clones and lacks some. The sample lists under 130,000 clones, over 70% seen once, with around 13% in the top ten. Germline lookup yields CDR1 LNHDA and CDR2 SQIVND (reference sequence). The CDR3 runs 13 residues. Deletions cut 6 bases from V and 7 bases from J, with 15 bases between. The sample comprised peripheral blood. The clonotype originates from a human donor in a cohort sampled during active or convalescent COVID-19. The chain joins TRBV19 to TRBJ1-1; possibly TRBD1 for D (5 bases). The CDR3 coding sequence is TGTGCCAGTAGGGCGGCCATGGGGGGTGAAGCTTTCTTT. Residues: CASRAAMGGEAFF. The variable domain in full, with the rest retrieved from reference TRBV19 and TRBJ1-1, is DGGITQSPKYLFRKEGQNVTLSCEQNLNHDAMYWYRQDPGQGLRLIYYSQIVNDFQKGDIAEGYSVSREKKESFPLTVTSAQKNPTAFYLCASRAAMGGEAFFGQGTRLTVV.